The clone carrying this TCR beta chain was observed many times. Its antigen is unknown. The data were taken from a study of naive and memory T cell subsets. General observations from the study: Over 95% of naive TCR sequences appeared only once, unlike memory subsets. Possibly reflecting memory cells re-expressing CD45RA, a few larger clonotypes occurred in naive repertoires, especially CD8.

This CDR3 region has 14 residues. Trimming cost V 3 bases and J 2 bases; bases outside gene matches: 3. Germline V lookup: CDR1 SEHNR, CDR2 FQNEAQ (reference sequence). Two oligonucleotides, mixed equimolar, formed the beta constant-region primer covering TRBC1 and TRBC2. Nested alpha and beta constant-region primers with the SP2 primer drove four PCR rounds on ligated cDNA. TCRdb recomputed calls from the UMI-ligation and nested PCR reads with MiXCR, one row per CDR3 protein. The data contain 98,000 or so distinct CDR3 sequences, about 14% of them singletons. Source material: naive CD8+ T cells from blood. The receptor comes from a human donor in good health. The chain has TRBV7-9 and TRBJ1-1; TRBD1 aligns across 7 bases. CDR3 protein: CASSFGTANTEAFF. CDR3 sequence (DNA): TGTGCCAGCAGCTTTGGGACAGCTAACACTGAAGCTTTCTTT.